The 22 T cell receptor beta chains below come from one sample, sequenced in a study of blood T cell repertoires in COVID-19. The data were produced by immunoSEQ multiplex PCR, yet TCRdb's version contains in-frame clones alone and is incomplete. The repertoire holds about 480,000 clones, with roughly nine tenths as singletons. Material for sequencing was peripheral blood. The receptors come from a man aged 18 to 29 with COVID-19, enrolled during active disease.

The chain employs TRBV7-8 and TRBJ2-5; no clear D gene. Germline CDR1 SGHVS, CDR2 FQNEAQ. Trimming shortened V by 5 bases and J by 5 bases, and 15 bases separated the two germline ends. The CDR3 extends over 14 amino acids. Written as DNA, the CDR3 is TGTGCCAGCAGCCCGACCGCGGCTACGGAGACCCAGTACTTC. Translating it yields CASSPTAATETQYF.

The chain combines TRBV18 with TRBJ1-4, with D tentatively TRBD1 (5 bases). The V gene's germline CDR1 is KGHSH and CDR2 LQKENI. Trimming pared 3 bases from V and 8 bases from J, leaving 13 bases between. The CDR3 is 14 amino acids. The CDR3 spells CASSPYRFREKLFF. Here the CDR3 DNA reads TGTGCCAGCTCACCTTACAGGTTTCGGGAAAAACTGTTTTTT.

Points on this clone: The sample carries other DNA sequences with the same CDR3. The rearrangement links TRBV6-5 to TRBJ1-5; D is perhaps TRBD1 (5 bases). CDR1 MNHEY and CDR2 SVGAGI come from the germline V gene. The CDR3 is made up of 14 amino acids. Trimming cost V 6 bases and J 0 bases, with 9 bases left between them. The CDR3 DNA reads as TGTGCCAGCAGCCCGACAGATAGCAATCAGCCCCAGCATTTT. Translated, it gives CASSPTDSNQPQHF.

This clone was counted a single time. This chain uses TRBV19 with TRBJ2-1; 12 positions agree with TRBD2. V lost 8 bases, J lost 1 base, and 9 bases stayed unmatched. CDR1 is LNHDA and CDR2 is SQIVND in the germline V gene (reference sequence). This CDR3 has 17 residues. CDR3 sequence (DNA): TGTGCCAGTTCCCGGACTAGCGGGGCACGTTCCTACAATGAGCAGTTCTTC. Amino acid sequence: CASSRTSGARSYNEQFF. Full variable domain (missing parts from reference TRBV19 and TRBJ2-1): DGGITQSPKYLFRKEGQNVTLSCEQNLNHDAMYWYRQDPGQGLRLIYYSQIVNDFQKGDIAEGYSVSREKKESFPLTVTSAQKNPTAFYLCASSRTSGARSYNEQFFGPGTRLTVL.

The chain joins TRBV10-1 to TRBJ1-3; 7 nucleotides agree with TRBD1. The trim removed 6 bases at V and 0 bases at J, leaving 23 bases unmatched. Germline CDR1 is WNHNN and CDR2 is SYGVQD (reference sequence). This CDR3 contains 21 residues. CDR3 DNA sequence: TGCGCCAGCAGATCCCCCAACAGGGGATCCATCCTATACCCCTCTGGAAACACCATATATTTT. Protein product: CASRSPNRGSILYPSGNTIYF.

J is TRBJ2-3 and V is TRBV9, with TRBD2 matching 7 bases. Germline V lookup: CDR1 SGDLS, CDR2 YYNGEE. V shed 0 bases, J shed 2 bases, and the junction held 9 bases outside the gene matches. The CDR3 sequence is 17 residues long. CDR3 nucleotides: TGTGCCAGCAGCGTAGAGCCGAGCGGGAACCCCACAGATACGCAGTATTTT. Its translation is CASSVEPSGNPTDTQYF. The entire variable domain, with the rest obtained from reference TRBV9 and TRBJ2-3, is as follows: DSGVTQTPKHLITATGQRVTLRCSPRSGDLSVYWYQQSLDQGLQFLIQYYNGEERAKGNILERFSAQQFPDLHSELNLSSLELGDSALYFCASSVEPSGNPTDTQYFGPGTRLTVL.

This chain uses TRBV4-1 with TRBJ2-7; 9 bases map to TRBD1. V lost 4 bases to trimming and J lost 4 bases; unmatched junction nucleotides: 11. Germline CDR1 reads MGHRA; CDR2 reads YSYEKL. The CDR3 runs to 16 residues. The CDR3 region has the DNA TGCGCCAGCAGCCTGGGGACAGGGAACATGGAGTACGAGCAGTACTTC. Translating it yields CASSLGTGNMEYEQYF.

The gene calls are TRBV30 and TRBJ2-7; TRBD1 might be the D (6 bases). V lost 3 bases and J 0 bases, leaving 12 bases between the germline ends. This CDR3 spans 14 amino acids. Looked up from germline, CDR1 is GTSNPN and CDR2 is SVGIG (reference sequence). For the CDR3, the DNA is TGTGCCTGGAGGGGGGCAGGGAGCTCCTACGAGCAGTACTTC. It codes for CAWRGAGSSYEQYF.

The V gene is TRBV30, the J gene TRBJ2-5; 10 nucleotides align to TRBD1. CDR3 length: 13 residues. From germline, CDR1 is GTSNPN and CDR2 SVGIG (reference sequence). After removal of 4 bases from V and 5 bases from J, the junction contained 4 bases not matched to a gene. The CDR3 is CAWKGQGGETQYF. Here the CDR3 DNA reads TGTGCCTGGAAAGGACAGGGGGGGGAGACCCAGTACTTC.

The genes are TRBV5-4 and TRBJ2-5, with TRBD1 matching 12 bases. Germline values: CDR1 SGHNT, CDR2 YYREEE (reference sequence). The CDR3 extends over 15 amino acids. Trimming took 4 bases from V and 2 from J; bases not matched to a gene: 3. The CDR3 spells CASSGTGGEQETQYF. The DNA for the CDR3 is TGTGCCAGCAGCGGGACAGGGGGCGAACAAGAGACCCAGTACTTC. The full variable domain, completed using reference TRBV5-4 and TRBJ2-5, is ETGVTQSPTHLIKTRGQQVTLRCSSQSGHNTVSWYQQALGQGPQFIFQYYREEENGRGNFPPRFSGLQFPNYSSELNVNALELDDSALYLCASSGTGGEQETQYFGPGTRLLVL.

This clone was seen ten or more times. The rearrangement uses TRBV6-5 and TRBJ2-1, with D perhaps matching TRBD2 (6 bases). The CDR3 runs to 12 residues. Trimming pared 8 bases from V and 12 bases from J, leaving 17 bases between. Germline loops: CDR1 MNHEY, CDR2 SVGAGI. The CDR3: CASGPRGGLQFF. CDR3 sequence (DNA): TGTGCCAGCGGACCACGGGGAGGCCTGCAGTTCTTC.

V usage is TRBV9 and J usage is TRBJ2-7; 7 nucleotides agree with TRBD1. Germline V CDR1 and CDR2: SGDLS, YYNGEE. The CDR3 consists of 15 residues. J gave up 5 bases and V 0 bases, and 8 bases lay outside the gene matches. CDR3 amino acids: CASSVGYRGIDEQYF. The CDR3 DNA sequence: TGTGCCAGCAGCGTAGGGTACAGGGGTATCGACGAGCAGTACTTC.

This clone appeared a single time. The chain couples TRBV10-1 to TRBJ2-2, with 8 bases fitting TRBD2. V gave up 5 bases and J gave up 7 bases; unmatched junction bases: 6. The CDR3 has 14 residues. CDR1 WNHNN and CDR2 SYGVQD come from the germline V gene (reference sequence). The CDR3 is CASSPGLESGELFF. The CDR3 DNA follows: TGCGCCAGCAGTCCGGGACTAGAGAGCGGGGAGCTGTTTTTT.

The V gene is TRBV19, the J gene TRBJ1-4; 9 nucleotides agree with TRBD1. The CDR3 runs 15 residues. Germline CDR1 reads LNHDA; CDR2 reads SQIVND (reference sequence). Trimming removed 6 bases from V and 8 bases from J; junction bases left unmatched: 10. CDR3 coding DNA: TGTGCCAGTAGAGAGCCGGGACAGGGACGGGAAAAACTGTTTTTT. It yields the protein CASREPGQGREKLFF.

This chain links TRBV10-2 with TRBJ1-1; D possibly corresponds to TRBD1 (6 bases). The length of the CDR3 is 15 residues. V was pared by 5 bases and J by 1 base, with 14 bases between. Germline CDR1 is WSHSY and CDR2 is SAAADI. Written as DNA, the CDR3 is TGCGCCAGCAGTCTACAGGGTAGGGCGAACACTGAAGCTTTCTTT. Amino acid sequence: CASSLQGRANTEAFF.

The chain is built from TRBV5-1 and TRBJ1-1; TRBD1 matches at 9 bases. The CDR3 is 13 residues long. The germline V gene encodes CDR1 SGHRS and CDR2 YFSETQ. Trimming took 0 bases from V and 7 from J; bases not matched to a gene: 1. The CDR3 nucleotides read TGCGCCAGCAGCTTGGACAGGGGGCTTGAAGCTTTCTTT. It codes for CASSLDRGLEAFF.

This clone was recorded only once. The CDR3 region is CSVRSGSDTQYF. The CDR3 DNA follows: TGCAGCGTTCGAAGCGGGAGCGATACGCAGTATTTT. The rearrangement links TRBV29-1 to TRBJ2-3, with TRBD2 identical over 8 bases. J gave up 6 bases and V 5 bases, and 4 bases lay outside the gene matches. The CDR3 is 12 amino acids. CDR1 and CDR2 (germline): SQVTM, ANQGSEA.

The chain joins TRBV27 to TRBJ1-5; D is possibly TRBD1 (6 bases). The V end was cut by 2 bases, the J end by 7 bases, with 9 bases between. The germline gives CDR1 MNHEY, CDR2 SMNVEV (reference sequence). This CDR3 is built from 13 residues. CDR3 in amino acids: CASSLRDRQPQHF. The CDR3 DNA reads as TGTGCCAGCAGTTTAAGAGACAGGCAGCCCCAGCATTTT.

This clone was seen more than once but under ten times. The chain recombines TRBV4-2 with TRBJ2-2; D ambiguous. Germline V gene sequence: CDR1 LGHNA, CDR2 YNFKEQ. The CDR3 length is 16 residues. Trimming pared 0 bases from V and 2 bases from J, leaving 10 bases between. CDR3 in DNA: TGTGCCAGCAGCCAAGAGTCTAACTTAAACACCGGGGAGCTGTTTTTT. Amino acids: CASSQESNLNTGELFF.

The chain has TRBV2 and TRBJ2-7; 12 bases match TRBD2. Germline assignment: CDR1 SNHLY and CDR2 FYNNEI. The CDR3 has 14 amino acids. Losses at the gene ends were 7 bases for V and 8 bases for J; bases not matched to a gene: 9. CDR3: CASTGLAGISQQYF. The CDR3 DNA reads as TGTGCCAGCACCGGACTAGCGGGGATATCTCAGCAGTACTTC.

The V gene is TRBV5-5, the J gene TRBJ2-5; D unclear. The CDR3 extends over 12 amino acids. The V gene lost 0 bases and the J gene lost 6 bases, with 6 bases spanning the gap. Germline V gene lookup returns CDR1 SGHKS and CDR2 YYEKEE (reference sequence). The CDR3 nucleotides read TGTGCCAGCAGCTTGGCCCTTAAGACCCAGTACTTC. Amino acids: CASSLALKTQYF.

The gene calls are TRBV2 and TRBJ1-6; 8 positions agree with TRBD1. The CDR3 is made up of 15 amino acids. J was trimmed by 8 bases and V by 6 bases; bases with no gene match: 9. Germline-derived CDR1 and CDR2 are SNHLY and FYNNEI. The CDR3 sequence is CASSIQGARDSPLHF. Written as DNA, the CDR3 is TGTGCCAGCAGCATCCAGGGGGCTCGGGATTCACCCCTCCACTTT.